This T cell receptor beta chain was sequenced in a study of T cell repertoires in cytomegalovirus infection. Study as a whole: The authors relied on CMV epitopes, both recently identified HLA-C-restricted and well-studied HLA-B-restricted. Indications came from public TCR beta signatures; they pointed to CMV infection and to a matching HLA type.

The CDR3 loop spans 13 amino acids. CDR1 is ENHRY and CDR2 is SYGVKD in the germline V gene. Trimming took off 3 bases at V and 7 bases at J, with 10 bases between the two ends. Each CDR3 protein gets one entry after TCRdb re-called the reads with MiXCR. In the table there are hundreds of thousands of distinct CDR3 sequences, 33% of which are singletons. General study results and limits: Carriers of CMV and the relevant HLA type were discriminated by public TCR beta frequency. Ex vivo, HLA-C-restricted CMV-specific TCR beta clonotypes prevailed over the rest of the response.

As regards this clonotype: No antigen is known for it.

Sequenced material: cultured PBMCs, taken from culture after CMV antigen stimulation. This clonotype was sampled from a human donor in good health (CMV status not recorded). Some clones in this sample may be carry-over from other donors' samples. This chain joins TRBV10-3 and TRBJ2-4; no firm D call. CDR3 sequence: CAISDARENIQYF. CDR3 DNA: TGTGCCATCAGTGATGCTCGAGAGAACATTCAGTACTTC.